The source of this TCR beta chain is a study of beta chain features in type 1 diabetes. Regarding the study as a whole: Type 1 diabetes patients had fewer VDJ junction insertions and more deletions. TCRB CDR3s were moderately but significantly shorter in Type 1 diabetes patients in all four CD4+ subsets.

Expressed TCRB transcripts were sequenced, since all the RNA that had been isolated was reverse transcribed. Sequencing was performed with immunoSEQ multiplex PCR; in TCRdb, only in-frame clones are kept and a portion is missing. The table has roughly 180,000 clones, around 7.8% seen once. This clone was seen a handful of times. Its target is not known. This same CDR3 is encoded by further DNA sequences in the sample. Deletions cut 3 bases from V and 4 bases from J, with 13 bases between. Per the germline V gene, CDR1 is SGHTA and CDR2 is FQGNSA. The CDR3 consists of 14 residues. A sort by CD45RO/CCR7/CD25/CD127/CD95/CD27 yielded CD4+ naive, central memory, regulatory and stem cell-like memory cells.

The J gene is TRBJ2-7, the V gene TRBV7-2; D not certain. The TCR sequence derives from a woman aged 40 to 50 with type 1 diabetes. What was sequenced was central memory CD4+ T cells from blood. The CDR3 region is CASSLGQGFYEQYF. CDR3 sequence (DNA): TGTGCCAGCAGCTTGGGCCAAGGATTTTACGAGCAGTACTTC.